This TCR beta chain was sequenced for a study of control samples from healthy donors and cancer patients. CDR1 SGHRS and CDR2 YFSETQ come from the germline V gene. Losses at the gene ends were 1 base for V and 1 base for J; bases not matched to a gene: 11. The CDR3 runs 18 residues. The assay was immunoSEQ multiplex PCR, and TCRdb's table has in-frame clones only and misses some. The sample lists 15,000 to 18,000 clones, over 80% seen once, with approximately 10% in the top ten. The sample comprised PBMCs. The TCR sequence derives from a woman aged 70-85 years with colorectal cancer. The chain joins TRBV5-1 to TRBJ1-1, with 9 bases aligning to TRBD1. CDR3 coding DNA: TGCGCCAGCAGCTTGCTGGGACAGGGAGTGATAAGGAACACTGAAGCTTTCTTT. This sequence encodes CASSLLGQGVIRNTEAFF. Full variable domain (rest looked up from reference TRBV5-1 and TRBJ1-1): KAGVTQTPRYLIKTRGQQVTLSCSPISGHRSVSWYQQTPGQGLQFLFEYFSETQRNKGNFPGRFSGRQFSNSRSEMNVSTLELGDSALYLCASSLLGQGVIRNTEAFFGQGTRLTVV.